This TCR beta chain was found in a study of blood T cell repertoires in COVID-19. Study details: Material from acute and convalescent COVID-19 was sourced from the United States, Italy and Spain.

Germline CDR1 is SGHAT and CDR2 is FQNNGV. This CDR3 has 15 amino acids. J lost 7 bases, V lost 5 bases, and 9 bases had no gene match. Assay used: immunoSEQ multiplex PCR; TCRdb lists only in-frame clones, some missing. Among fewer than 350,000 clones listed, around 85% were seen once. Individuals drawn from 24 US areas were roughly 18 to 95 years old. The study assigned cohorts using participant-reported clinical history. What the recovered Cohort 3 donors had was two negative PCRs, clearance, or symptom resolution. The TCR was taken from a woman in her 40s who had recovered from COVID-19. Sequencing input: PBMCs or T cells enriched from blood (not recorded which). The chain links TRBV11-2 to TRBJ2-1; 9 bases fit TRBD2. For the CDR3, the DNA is TGTGCCAGCAGCCCTCCGGCTAGCGGGATAAATGAGCAGTTCTTC. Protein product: CASSPPASGINEQFF.